One and the same sample provided the 28 T cell receptor beta chains below, sequenced in a study of cytomegalovirus exposure and HLA in healthy donors (dated by TCRdb to the late 2010s). Receptors were amplified or captured by the immunoSEQ multiplex PCR assay. For the multiplex PCR, a mixture combining 60 forward primers for TCR Vbeta segments and 13 reverse primers for TCR Jbeta segments was used. Sourced from immuneACCESS, this table was stored by TCRdb with only in-frame sequences that have V and J called. A share of the clones is absent; for the studies checked, an unresolved V gene accounts for under half, and the remainder has no known explanation. The sample data list over 200,000 clones, and 82% of these were observed just once. The ten largest make up approximately 6% of the sample. Material for sequencing was PBMCs. All receptors derive from a man aged 40-49 years in good health and CMV-seropositive.

The sample holds one count of this clone. This chain links TRBV4-2 with TRBJ2-2; 8 bases fit TRBD2. Per germline, CDR1 LGHNA and CDR2 YNFKEQ. The V segment lost 3 bases and the J segment 5 bases; nucleotides outside the gene matches: 8. CDR3 length: 16 amino acids. In nucleotides, the CDR3 is TGTGCCAGCAGCCAGGAGGGACTAGAGACGACCGGGGAGCTGTTTTTT. Translating gives CASSQEGLETTGELFF.

CDR3 DNA sequence: TGTGCCAGCAGCTTGCCCGGGAATACGAACACCGGGGAGCTGTTTTTT. Its translation: CASSLPGNTNTGELFF. The chain uses TRBV5-6 and TRBJ2-2, with TRBD2 as a possible D gene (5 bases). This CDR3 is 16 amino acids long. V was cut by 1 base and J by 0 bases, with 10 bases left in between. The V gene's germline CDR1 is SGHDT and CDR2 YYEEEE.

This clone was detected only a few times. Other DNA sequences in this sample translate to the same CDR3. The chain combines TRBV29-1 with TRBJ1-5, with 7 bases fitting TRBD1. The CDR3 length is 13 residues. V lost 6 bases and J lost 0; bases outside the gene matches: 2. Germline loops: CDR1 SQVTM, CDR2 ANQGSEA. DNA of the CDR3: TGCAGCGTAGGGACAGATAGCAATCAGCCCCAGCATTTT. This gives the protein CSVGTDSNQPQHF.

This chain links TRBV6-5 with TRBJ1-2; D is uncertain. The V end lost 2 bases, the J end lost 5 bases, and 12 bases lay between the germline ends. The CDR3 is 14 residues long. Germline V gene data show CDR1 as MNHEY and CDR2 as SVGAGI. CDR3 amino acids: CASSYAFLGYGYTF. The CDR3 nucleotides read TGTGCCAGCAGTTACGCATTCCTCGGGTATGGCTACACCTTC.

The chain has TRBV6-5 and TRBJ2-5, with D possibly TRBD2 on 5 matching bases. The length of the CDR3 is 16 residues. Germline values: CDR1 MNHEY, CDR2 SVGAGI. Trimming pared 0 bases from V and 5 bases from J, leaving 16 bases between. For the CDR3, the DNA is TGTGCCAGCAGTTACTCGACGTCTGTGACGGGGGAGACCCAGTACTTC. Residues: CASSYSTSVTGETQYF.

Points on this clone: Distinct nucleotide sequences in the sample also encode this CDR3. V usage is TRBV5-1 and J usage is TRBJ2-1; 8 bases fit TRBD2. This CDR3 is built from 15 residues. V shed 3 bases, J shed 0 bases, and the junction held 2 bases outside the gene matches. Looked up from germline, CDR1 is SGHRS and CDR2 is YFSETQ. DNA for the CDR3: TGCGCCAGCAGCTCGAGCGGGAGCTCCTACAATGAGCAGTTCTTC. Residues: CASSSSGSSYNEQFF.

The rearrangement links TRBV11-3 to TRBJ2-7; 7 nucleotides align to TRBD2. With V trimmed by 5 bases and J by 3 bases, 7 bases remained unmatched. The length of the CDR3 is 14 residues. Germline values: CDR1 SGHNT, CDR2 YENEEA. CDR3: CASSPRTSGYEQYV. CDR3 bases: TGTGCCAGCAGCCCGAGGACTAGTGGCTACGAGCAGTACGTC.

The V and J genes are TRBV7-2 and TRBJ2-7, with a weak D call TRBD1 (6 bases). This CDR3 region has 15 residues. Germline CDR1 and CDR2: SGHTA and FQGNSA. V was pared by 2 bases and J by 0 bases, with 11 bases between. The CDR3 DNA sequence: TGTGCCAGCAGCTTATCTACAGGGACCTCCTACGAGCAGTACTTC. It specifies CASSLSTGTSYEQYF.

This clone was found a few times. This chain links TRBV4-1 with TRBJ2-2; weak D call: TRBD2 (5 bases). The CDR3 covers 18 residues. V dropped 0 bases and J dropped 2 bases, with 16 bases sitting between them. Germline CDR1 and CDR2: MGHRA and YSYEKL. The CDR3 protein is CASSQDRWEILNTGELFF. CDR3 in DNA: TGCGCCAGCAGCCAAGATCGCTGGGAGATCTTAAACACCGGGGAGCTGTTTTTT.

A few counts support this clone. The chain uses TRBV6-6 and TRBJ2-7, with a tentative D call TRBD1 (6 bases). Germline V gene sequence: CDR1 MNHNY, CDR2 SVGAGI (reference sequence). The CDR3 has 14 residues. With 7 bases removed from V and 3 bases from J, the gap between germline ends came to 16 bases. CDR3 DNA: TGTGCCAGCAATGCCCCAGGGGAGAGCTACGAGCAGTACTTC. Translation gives CASNAPGESYEQYF.

This clone turned up a few times. The V gene is TRBV13, the J gene TRBJ1-3; no definite D call. The ends were cut back, 6 bases at V and 2 bases at J, with 14 bases in the middle. From germline, CDR1 is PRHDT and CDR2 FYEKMQ (reference sequence). The CDR3 has 15 amino acids. The CDR3 DNA reads TGTGCCAGCAGTTTACGCAGTATCCCTGGAAACACCATATATTTT. Amino acids: CASSLRSIPGNTIYF.

This rearrangement joins TRBV7-9 to TRBJ2-3, with 7 bases identical to TRBD1. CDR1 is SEHNR and CDR2 is FQNEAQ in the germline V gene (reference sequence). The V segment lost 5 bases and the J segment 3 bases; nucleotides outside the gene matches: 11. The CDR3 consists of 16 residues. This chain's CDR3 is CASSQVGGKRTDTQYF. The CDR3 nucleotides read TGTGCCAGCAGCCAAGTAGGGGGCAAAAGGACAGATACGCAGTATTTT.

This chain uses TRBV9 with TRBJ2-3, with TRBD2 as a possible D gene (6 bases). Looked up from germline, CDR1 is SGDLS and CDR2 is YYNGEE. The CDR3 contains 16 residues. V dropped 0 bases and J dropped 6 bases, with 17 bases sitting between them. As DNA, the CDR3 is TGTGCCAGCAGCGTAGGTCCCGGGACTCCCCCGGATACGCAGTATTTT. Translation: CASSVGPGTPPDTQYF.

J is TRBJ2-1 and V is TRBV27; 8 nucleotides line up with TRBD2. Trimming cost V 7 bases and J 7 bases; bases outside gene matches: 15. This CDR3 is built from 16 residues. Per the germline V gene, CDR1 is MNHEY and CDR2 is SMNVEV (reference sequence). This CDR3 is CASTSGLARRVNEQFF. CDR3 in DNA: TGTGCCAGCACCTCCGGACTAGCCCGACGTGTGAATGAGCAGTTCTTC.

V and J are TRBV4-2 and TRBJ1-3; 7 positions agree with TRBD1. J was trimmed by 4 bases and V by 0 bases; bases with no gene match: 6. The CDR3 extends over 16 amino acids. Germline values: CDR1 LGHNA, CDR2 YNFKEQ. CDR3: CASSQDQGTAGNTIYF. The CDR3 DNA reads TGTGCCAGCAGCCAAGATCAAGGGACAGCCGGAAACACCATATATTTT.

The gene calls are TRBV15 and TRBJ2-5, with 8 bases aligning to TRBD1. Trimming took 0 bases from V and 4 from J; bases not matched to a gene: 1. The CDR3 length is 14 residues. Germline lookup yields CDR1 LNHNV and CDR2 YYDKDF (reference sequence). CDR3 amino acids: CATSRDRGPETQYF. CDR3 nucleotides: TGTGCCACCAGCAGAGACAGGGGGCCAGAGACCCAGTACTTC.

This chain uses TRBV5-4 with TRBJ2-5; D possibly corresponds to TRBD2 (6 bases). V was cut by 3 bases and J by 0 bases, with 12 bases left in between. Germline V lookup: CDR1 SGHNT, CDR2 YYREEE (reference sequence). CDR3 size: 15 residues. CDR3 sequence (DNA): TGTGCCAGCAGCTGGAGCTCTAGCGACCAAGAGACCCAGTACTTC. Translated, it gives CASSWSSSDQETQYF. Looking up the rest from reference TRBV5-4 and TRBJ2-5 gives the full variable domain: ETGVTQSPTHLIKTRGQQVTLRCSSQSGHNTVSWYQQALGQGPQFIFQYYREEENGRGNFPPRFSGLQFPNYSSELNVNALELDDSALYLCASSWSSSDQETQYFGPGTRLLVL.

V and J are TRBV7-9 and TRBJ1-3; D remains unclear. In germline, CDR1 is SEHNR, CDR2 FQNEAQ (reference sequence). V was trimmed by 10 bases and J by 0 bases, leaving 4 bases between them. The CDR3 consists of 11 residues. The CDR3 reads CAIHSGNTIYF. CDR3 nucleotides: TGTGCCATCCACTCTGGAAACACCATATATTTT.

This chain uses TRBV7-6 with TRBJ1-5; D is uncertain. The CDR3 has 14 amino acids. Germline V lookup: CDR1 SGHVS, CDR2 FNYEAQ. Trimming took off 3 bases at V and 5 bases at J, with 11 bases between the two ends. The CDR3 DNA sequence: TGTGCCAGCAGCTTTCGACATGGCGATCAGCCCCAGCATTTT. Translation: CASSFRHGDQPQHF.

The chain has TRBV27 and TRBJ2-3; D gene uncertain. The germline gives CDR1 MNHEY, CDR2 SMNVEV (reference sequence). The V end was cut by 5 bases, the J end by 2 bases, with 11 bases between. CDR3 length equals 14 residues. The DNA of the CDR3 is TGTGCCAGCAGTCCTCGACATATCACAGATACGCAGTATTTT. This sequence encodes CASSPRHITDTQYF.

V usage is TRBV28 and J usage is TRBJ1-1; 7 positions match TRBD1. The CDR3 contains 14 residues. From germline, CDR1 is MDHEN and CDR2 SYDVKM. V shed 7 bases and J 5 bases; nucleotides not matched to a gene: 10. CDR3 region: CASKGGALGTEAFF. CDR3 in DNA: TGTGCCAGCAAAGGGGGCGCTTTAGGAACTGAAGCTTTCTTT.

The rearrangement links TRBV7-8 to TRBJ2-1; 7 positions match TRBD1. The CDR3 extends over 14 amino acids. CDR1 is SGHVS, CDR2 FQNEAQ, per germline. The V segment lost 5 bases and the J segment 4 bases; nucleotides outside the gene matches: 5. The CDR3 nucleotides are TGTGCCAGCAGCAAACAGGGGTGGTACAATGAGCAGTTCTTC. It specifies CASSKQGWYNEQFF.

This clone has a handful of counts. This rearrangement joins TRBV4-1 to TRBJ2-4; unclear D gene. Trimming took off 0 bases at V and 6 bases at J, with 9 bases between the two ends. CDR3 size: 14 residues. The germline V gene encodes CDR1 MGHRA and CDR2 YSYEKL. CDR3 DNA: TGCGCCAGCAGCCAAGATCCGGGTTCAAACATTCAGTACTTC. Translated, it gives CASSQDPGSNIQYF.

The rearrangement joins TRBV9 to TRBJ1-2, with 8 bases matching TRBD1. Unmatched junction bases numbered 2, after V lost 3 bases and J lost 4 bases. The CDR3 contains 13 residues. Germline-derived CDR1 and CDR2 are SGDLS and YYNGEE. In DNA form, the CDR3 reads TGTGCCAGCAGCGGGACAGGGTTCTATGGCTACACCTTC. This encodes CASSGTGFYGYTF.

This clone appeared a few times. V gene TRBV28 combines with J gene TRBJ2-1; 8 bases are shared with TRBD1. This CDR3 is 17 amino acids long. Trimming cost V 5 bases and J 6 bases; bases outside gene matches: 15. Germline V gene lookup returns CDR1 MDHEN and CDR2 SYDVKM. CDR3 in amino acids: CASSLSRGDRFFNEQFF. Here the CDR3 DNA reads TGTGCCAGCAGTCTATCAAGGGGGGACAGGTTTTTCAATGAGCAGTTCTTC.

This clone turned up a few times. CDR3 loop: CAWRLGTGWYV. The CDR3 DNA follows: TGTGCCTGGAGACTAGGGACAGGGTGGTACGTC. The rearrangement links TRBV30 to TRBJ2-7; 9 nucleotides line up with TRBD1. The CDR3 totals 11 residues. Germline CDR1 is GTSNPN and CDR2 is SVGIG (reference sequence). V shed 3 bases, J shed 12 bases, and the junction held 6 bases outside the gene matches.

The V call is TRBV4-1, the J call TRBJ1-5; no clear D. Trimming took off 2 bases at V and 1 base at J, with 9 bases between the two ends. Germline CDR1 is MGHRA and CDR2 is YSYEKL. This CDR3 has 15 residues. DNA of the CDR3: TGCGCCAGCAGCCAAACGGAGATAAGCAATCAGCCCCAGCATTTT. Translated, it gives CASSQTEISNQPQHF.

The chain recombines TRBV6-5 with TRBJ2-7, with 7 nucleotides matching TRBD2. Losses at the gene ends were 5 bases for V and 4 bases for J; bases not matched to a gene: 8. Per germline, CDR1 MNHEY and CDR2 SVGAGI. There are 14 residues in the CDR3. The CDR3 coding sequence is TGTGCCAGCAGTCGCCGGGACTACTATTACGAGCAGTACTTC. Protein: CASSRRDYYYEQYF.